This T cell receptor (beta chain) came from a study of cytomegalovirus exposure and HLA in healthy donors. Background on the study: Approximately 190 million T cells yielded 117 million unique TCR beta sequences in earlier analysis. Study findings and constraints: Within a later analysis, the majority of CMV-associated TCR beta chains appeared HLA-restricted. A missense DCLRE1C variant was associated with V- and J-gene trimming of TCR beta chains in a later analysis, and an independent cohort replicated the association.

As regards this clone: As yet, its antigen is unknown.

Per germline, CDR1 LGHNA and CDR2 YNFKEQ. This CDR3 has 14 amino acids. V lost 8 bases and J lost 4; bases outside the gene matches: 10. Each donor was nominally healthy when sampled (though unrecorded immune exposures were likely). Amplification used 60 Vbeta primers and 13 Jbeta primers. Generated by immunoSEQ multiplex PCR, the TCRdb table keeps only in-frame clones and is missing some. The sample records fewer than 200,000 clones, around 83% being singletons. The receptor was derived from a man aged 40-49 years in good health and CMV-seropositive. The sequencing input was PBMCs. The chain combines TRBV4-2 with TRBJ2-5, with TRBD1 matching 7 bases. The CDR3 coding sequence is TGTGCCAGCGCCAGGGGGTCCCCCGGAGAGACCCAGTACTTC. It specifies CASARGSPGETQYF.